This TCR beta chain was documented in a study of CD8 T cells in Susac syndrome (dated by TCRdb to the late 2010s). Regarding the complete study: Whether CD8+ T cell activation and differentiation in Susac syndrome was antigen driven was tested using repertoire sequencing. Summary of the overall study and its limitations: The TCR sequencing and HLA analysis was acknowledged to have included a relatively small number of individuals.

RNA was extracted using the RNeasy kit, and about 0.45 to 1 ug of the RNA was reverse transcribed with random hexamers. The immunoSEQ multiplex PCR assay, which covers 54 Vbeta and 13 Jbeta segments, was used to amplify TCR beta CDR3 regions. To correct PCR amplification bias, a synthetic template baseline was used for both primer optimization and computational correction. On the study's bioinformatics: Only productive sequences were kept, with reads annotated to V, D and J genes according to IMGT and analyzed in immunoSEQ Analyzer. Clonality was computed as one minus Shannon entropy normalized by log2 of the number of productive unique sequences. For each patient and control, public and private clones were evaluated within the 100 most prevalent clones. Clones were defined as Susac-specific if absent from the healthy and MS cohorts, from around 1,100 published viral clones and from other ImmuneACCESS disease sequences. TCRdb itself trimmed the public reads at Q25 with fastp, ran MiXCR and retained productive beta chains. CDR3 protein duplicates are merged, each entry listing the most common genes and DNA. These V and J calls rely on TCRdb rather than the paper's analysis. The sample table records under 250,000 distinct CDR3 sequences; about 93% of these occur just once. Around 0.072% of the sample is held by the ten biggest clonotypes.

From the germline V gene, CDR1 is SQVTM and CDR2 is ANQGSEA. The CDR3 sequence holds 17 residues, the cysteine and phenylalanine included. The read is trimmed to its CDR3 DNA, 51 bases read in frame from base 1. Trimming takes 0 bases from V and 1 base from J, and the germline ends sit 16 bases apart. With respect to this clonotype: No antigen is known for it. The input lacks base qualities; no much larger clone sits a single base away.

Peripheral blood CD8+ and CD4+ T cells from healthy donors, Susac syndrome patients and multiple sclerosis patients were profiled by high-throughput TCR beta sequencing. Treatment-naive patients with stable or active relapsing-remitting disease fulfilling revised McDonald criteria were used as multiple sclerosis controls. CD8+ TEMRA cells were enriched by FACS, while bulk CD8+ and CD4+ T cells were purified by magnetic negative isolation. Blood was drawn into EDTA tubes, processed within 24 hours, and PBMCs were isolated by density gradient centrifugation. PBMCs intended for TCR sequencing were cryopreserved in liquid nitrogen and were subsequently thawed in a 37 degrees C water bath. The sorted or isolated CD4+, CD8+ and CD8+ TEMRA cells reached a purity of at least 90%.

This chain joins TRBV29-1 to TRBJ2-4, and perhaps TRBD2 as D gene, on 5 matching bases. The receptor comes from a human donor with multiple sclerosis. The sample was CD4+ T cells from PBMCs. The DNA is TGCAGCGTTGAAGATTGGGTGCTTCCGGGGGCCAAAAACATTCAGTACTTC. Translation gives CSVEDWVLPGAKNIQYF.